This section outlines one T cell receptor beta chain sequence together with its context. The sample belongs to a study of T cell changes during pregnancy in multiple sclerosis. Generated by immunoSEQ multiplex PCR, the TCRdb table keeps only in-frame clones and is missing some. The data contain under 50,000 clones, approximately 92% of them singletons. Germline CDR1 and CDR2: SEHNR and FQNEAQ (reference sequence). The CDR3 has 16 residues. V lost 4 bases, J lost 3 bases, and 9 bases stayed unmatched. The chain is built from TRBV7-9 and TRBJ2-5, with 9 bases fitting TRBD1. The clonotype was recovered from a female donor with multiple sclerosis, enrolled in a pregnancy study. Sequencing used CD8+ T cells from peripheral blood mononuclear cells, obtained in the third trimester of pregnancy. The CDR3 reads CASSWGTGRPEETQYF. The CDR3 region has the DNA TGTGCCAGCAGCTGGGGGACAGGGCGCCCCGAAGAGACCCAGTACTTC.